This TCR beta chain was captured by sequencing in a study of blood T cell repertoires in COVID-19. The wider study: Sites across the United States, Italy and Spain contributed samples from acute and convalescent COVID-19. PBMCs, B-cell-depleted T cells, or T cells provided the cDNA or gDNA that made up the material.

This CDR3 has 15 residues. Germline V CDR1 and CDR2: SGHRS, YFSETQ. V lost 0 bases to trimming and J lost 7 bases; unmatched junction nucleotides: 9. In the study's own analysis: Cell counts per sample came from amplifying reference gene primers. Measured with immunoSEQ multiplex PCR; TCRdb has only the in-frame clones, and not every one. V and J calls and clone size are as listed in that table; D and trimming were resolved from the DNA. Of around 100,000 clones listed, 84% are singletons. The chain uses TRBV5-1 and TRBJ1-1; 7 bases align to TRBD1. Sequenced input: peripheral blood. The clonotype was recovered from a human donor in a cohort sampled during active COVID-19. In DNA, the CDR3 is TGCGCCAGCAGCTTGGATCTCTCGGGACAGAGTGAAGCTTTCTTT. It encodes CASSLDLSGQSEAFF. The whole variable domain, remainder taken from reference TRBV5-1 and TRBJ1-1, is KAGVTQTPRYLIKTRGQQVTLSCSPISGHRSVSWYQQTPGQGLQFLFEYFSETQRNKGNFPGRFSGRQFSNSRSEMNVSTLELGDSALYLCASSLDLSGQSEAFFGQGTRLTVV.